A selection of T cell receptor beta chains follows, all from one sample in a study of Graves' ophthalmopathy and Graves' hyperthyroidism. TCRdb processed the multiplex PCR reads anew with MiXCR; each CDR3 protein has one entry. The sample records over a million distinct CDR3 sequences, 35% to 45% being singletons. Sequencing used peripheral blood or thyroid tissue (not recorded which). The receptors were gathered from an adult man with Graves' hyperthyroidism. Each CDR3 is given without its conserved first and last residue.

v_gene,CDR3aa
TRBV7-9,ASSLVGGANQPQH
TRBV29-1,SAGTGDADTQY
TRBV15,ATSRVRGNLVTNTGELS
TRBV20-1,SAKKGASGSEEQY
TRBV7-2,ASSPRGGGAETQY
TRBV15,ATSRDRGPETQY
TRBV2,ASSVGRAEKLF
TRBV7-2,ASSLGLQGIYQPQH
TRBV25-1,ASRPSPRNTEAF
TRBV7-9,ASSDTGLRGNTIY